The clone carrying this T cell receptor (beta chain) was counted a few times. MiXCR, applied by TCRdb to the 5' RACE reads, yields one record per CDR3 protein. The table shows some 760,000 distinct CDR3 sequences, with around a sixth occurring only once. This entry is derived from a study of identical twins. The CDR3 has 15 amino acids. Unmatched junction bases numbered 5, after V lost 1 base and J lost 4 bases. In germline, CDR1 is DFQATT, CDR2 SNEGSKA (reference sequence). These records were also assigned to another study, of T cells expressing NK-cell markers.

The source of this sequence is a young woman in good health. Sequencing was performed on PBMCs. The chain uses TRBV20-1 and TRBJ2-5; TRBD2 matches 11 bases. CDR3 sequence: CSARVAGGNIETQYF. CDR3 coding DNA: TGCAGTGCTAGAGTAGCGGGAGGGAATATAGAGACCCAGTACTTC.